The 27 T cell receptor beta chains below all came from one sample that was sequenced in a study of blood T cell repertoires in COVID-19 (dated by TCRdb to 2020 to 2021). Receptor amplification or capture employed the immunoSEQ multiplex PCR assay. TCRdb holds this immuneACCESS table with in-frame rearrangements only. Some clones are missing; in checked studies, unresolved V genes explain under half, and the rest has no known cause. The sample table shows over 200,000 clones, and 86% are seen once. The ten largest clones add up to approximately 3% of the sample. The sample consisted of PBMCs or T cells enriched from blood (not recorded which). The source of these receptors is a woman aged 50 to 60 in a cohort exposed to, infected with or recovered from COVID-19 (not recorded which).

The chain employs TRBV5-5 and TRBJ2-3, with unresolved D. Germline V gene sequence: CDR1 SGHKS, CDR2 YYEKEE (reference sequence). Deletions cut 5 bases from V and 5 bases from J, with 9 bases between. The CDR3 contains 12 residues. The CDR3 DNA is TGTGCCAGCAGAAACAGTCTAGATACGCAGTATTTT. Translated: CASRNSLDTQYF.

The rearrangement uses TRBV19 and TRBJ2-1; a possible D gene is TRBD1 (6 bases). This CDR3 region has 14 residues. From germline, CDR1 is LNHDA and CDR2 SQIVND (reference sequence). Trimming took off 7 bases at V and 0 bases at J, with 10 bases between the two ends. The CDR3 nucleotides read TGTGCCAGTACCCAAGGGGGCTCCTACAATGAGCAGTTCTTC. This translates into CASTQGGSYNEQFF. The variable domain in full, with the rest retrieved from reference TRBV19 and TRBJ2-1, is DGGITQSPKYLFRKEGQNVTLSCEQNLNHDAMYWYRQDPGQGLRLIYYSQIVNDFQKGDIAEGYSVSREKKESFPLTVTSAQKNPTAFYLCASTQGGSYNEQFFGPGTRLTVL.

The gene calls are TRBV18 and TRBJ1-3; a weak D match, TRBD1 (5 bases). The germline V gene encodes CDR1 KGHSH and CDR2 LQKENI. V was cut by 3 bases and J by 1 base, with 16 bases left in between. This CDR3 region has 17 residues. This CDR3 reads CASSPVPPQDSGNTIYF. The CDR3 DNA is TGTGCCAGCTCACCCGTACCGCCACAGGATTCTGGAAACACCATATATTTT.

The chain's CDR3 is CASSGSQFLAKNIQYF. The CDR3 nucleotides are TGTGCCAGCAGTGGGTCACAGTTTCTAGCCAAAAACATTCAGTACTTC. The rearrangement uses TRBV25-1 and TRBJ2-4; D is undetermined. The CDR3 has 16 residues. Trimming removed 4 bases from V and 0 bases from J, with 13 bases in between. Germline V gene sequence: CDR1 MGHDK, CDR2 SYGVNS.

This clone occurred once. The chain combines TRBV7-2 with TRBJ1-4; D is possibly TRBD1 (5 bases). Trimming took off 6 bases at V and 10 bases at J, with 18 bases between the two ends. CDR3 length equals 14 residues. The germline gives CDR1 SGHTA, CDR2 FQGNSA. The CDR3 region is CASSTPGLDIKLFF. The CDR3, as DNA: TGTGCCAGCAGTACTCCGGGACTAGACATAAAACTGTTTTTT.

The chain's CDR3 is CASSLDGTGGYGYTF. The CDR3 bases are TGTGCCAGCAGCTTGGATGGGACAGGGGGCTATGGCTACACCTTC. The chain combines TRBV5-4 with TRBJ1-2, with 11 bases aligning to TRBD1. CDR1 and CDR2 from the germline V gene are SGHNT and YYREEE (reference sequence). The trim removed 0 bases at V and 4 bases at J, leaving 2 bases unmatched. There are 15 residues in the CDR3.

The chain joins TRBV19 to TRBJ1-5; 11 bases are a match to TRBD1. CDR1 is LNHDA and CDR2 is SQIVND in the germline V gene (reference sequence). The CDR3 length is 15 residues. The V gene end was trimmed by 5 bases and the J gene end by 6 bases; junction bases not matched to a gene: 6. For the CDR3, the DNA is TGTGCCAGTAGTTGGACAGGGGGCGCGGGTCAGCCCCAGCATTTT. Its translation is CASSWTGGAGQPQHF.

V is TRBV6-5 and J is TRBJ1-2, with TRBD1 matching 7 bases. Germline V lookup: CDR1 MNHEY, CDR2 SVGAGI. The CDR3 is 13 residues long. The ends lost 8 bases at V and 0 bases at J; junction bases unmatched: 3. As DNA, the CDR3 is TGTGCCAGCGGGGGGACAGCTAACTATGGCTACACCTTC. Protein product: CASGGTANYGYTF.

The CDR3 sequence: CATSDPGQGVGYTF. In nucleotides, the CDR3 is TGTGCCACCAGTGATCCGGGACAGGGGGTAGGCTACACCTTC. The chain joins TRBV24-1 to TRBJ1-2, with TRBD1 matching over 11 bases. CDR1 and CDR2 from the germline V gene are KGHDR and SFDVKD. The CDR3 contains 14 residues. The junction had 4 bases not matched to a gene; V was cut back by 3 bases and J by 8 bases.

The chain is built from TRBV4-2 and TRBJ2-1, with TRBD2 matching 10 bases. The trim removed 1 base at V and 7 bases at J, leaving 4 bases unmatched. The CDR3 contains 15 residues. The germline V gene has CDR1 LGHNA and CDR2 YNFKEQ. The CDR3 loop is CASSQVAGGRNEQFF. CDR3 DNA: TGTGCCAGCAGCCAAGTAGCGGGGGGTAGGAATGAGCAGTTCTTC.

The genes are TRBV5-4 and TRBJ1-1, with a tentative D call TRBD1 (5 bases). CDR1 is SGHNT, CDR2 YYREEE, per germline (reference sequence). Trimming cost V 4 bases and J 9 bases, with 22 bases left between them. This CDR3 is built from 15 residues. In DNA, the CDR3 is TGTGCCAGCAGCCTCCAGGGTAGGGTTTCGACCAAAGCTTTCTTT. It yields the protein CASSLQGRVSTKAFF.

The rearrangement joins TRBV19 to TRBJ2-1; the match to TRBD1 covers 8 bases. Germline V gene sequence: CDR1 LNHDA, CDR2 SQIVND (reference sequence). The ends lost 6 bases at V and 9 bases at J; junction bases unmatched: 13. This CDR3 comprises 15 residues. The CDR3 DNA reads TGTGCCAGTAGCCCCCGGGACAGGTTATTTCGTGAGCAGTTCTTC. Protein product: CASSPRDRLFREQFF. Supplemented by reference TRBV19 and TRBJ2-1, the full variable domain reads DGGITQSPKYLFRKEGQNVTLSCEQNLNHDAMYWYRQDPGQGLRLIYYSQIVNDFQKGDIAEGYSVSREKKESFPLTVTSAQKNPTAFYLCASSPRDRLFREQFFGPGTRLTVL.

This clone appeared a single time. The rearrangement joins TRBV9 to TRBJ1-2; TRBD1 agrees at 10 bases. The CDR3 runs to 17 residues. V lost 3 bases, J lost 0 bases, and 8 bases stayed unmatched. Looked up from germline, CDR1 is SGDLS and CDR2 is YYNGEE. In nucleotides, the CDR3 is TGTGCCAGCAGCGCCGGGACAGGGGAGATGTCTAACTATGGCTACACCTTC. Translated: CASSAGTGEMSNYGYTF.

CDR3 region: CASRFQPRDSYNEQFF. CDR3 in DNA: TGCGCCAGCAGATTCCAACCCAGGGACTCCTACAATGAGCAGTTCTTC. This rearrangement joins TRBV5-1 to TRBJ2-1; TRBD1 is a possible D gene (5 bases). This CDR3 comprises 16 residues. With 5 bases removed from V and 0 bases from J, the gap between germline ends came to 15 bases. Germline values: CDR1 SGHRS, CDR2 YFSETQ.

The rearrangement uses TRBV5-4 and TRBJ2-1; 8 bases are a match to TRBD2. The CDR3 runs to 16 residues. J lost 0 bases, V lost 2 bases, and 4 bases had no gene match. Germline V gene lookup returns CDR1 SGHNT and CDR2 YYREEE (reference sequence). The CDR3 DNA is TGTGCCAGCAGCTTTAGCGGGGCTAGCTCCTACAATGAGCAGTTCTTC. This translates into CASSFSGASSYNEQFF.

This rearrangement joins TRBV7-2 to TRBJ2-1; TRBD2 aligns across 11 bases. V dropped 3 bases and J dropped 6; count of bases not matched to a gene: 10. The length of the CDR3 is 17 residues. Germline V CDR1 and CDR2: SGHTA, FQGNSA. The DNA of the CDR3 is TGTGCCAGCAGCTTCATGATTCTAGCGGGGGGAAGCAATGAGCAGTTCTTC. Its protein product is CASSFMILAGGSNEQFF.

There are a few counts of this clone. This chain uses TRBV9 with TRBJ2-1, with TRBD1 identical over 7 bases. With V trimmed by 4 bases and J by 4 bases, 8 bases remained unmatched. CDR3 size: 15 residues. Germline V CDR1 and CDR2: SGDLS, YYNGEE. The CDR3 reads CASSSTGTAYNEQFF. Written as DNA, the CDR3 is TGTGCCAGCAGCTCCACCGGGACAGCGTACAATGAGCAGTTCTTC.

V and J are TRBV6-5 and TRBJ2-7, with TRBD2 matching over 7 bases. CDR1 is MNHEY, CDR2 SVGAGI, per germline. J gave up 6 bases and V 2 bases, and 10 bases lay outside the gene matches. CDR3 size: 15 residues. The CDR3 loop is CASSYARGGFSEQYF. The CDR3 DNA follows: TGTGCCAGCAGTTACGCGCGCGGGGGATTCTCCGAGCAGTACTTC.

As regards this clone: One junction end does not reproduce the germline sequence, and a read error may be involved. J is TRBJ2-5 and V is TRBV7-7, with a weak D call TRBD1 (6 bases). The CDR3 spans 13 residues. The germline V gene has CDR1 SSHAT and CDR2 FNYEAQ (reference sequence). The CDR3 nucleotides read TGTGCTAGCAGCCGAGGACAGCAAGAGACCCAGTACTTC. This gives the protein CASSRGQQETQYF.

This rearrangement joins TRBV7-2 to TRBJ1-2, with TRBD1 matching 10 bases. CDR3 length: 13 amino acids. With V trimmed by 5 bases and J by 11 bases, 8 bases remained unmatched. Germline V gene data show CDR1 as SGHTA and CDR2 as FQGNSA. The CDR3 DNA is TGTGCCAGCAGCGAGGGACAGGGGTTGAGTTACACCTTC. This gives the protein CASSEGQGLSYTF.

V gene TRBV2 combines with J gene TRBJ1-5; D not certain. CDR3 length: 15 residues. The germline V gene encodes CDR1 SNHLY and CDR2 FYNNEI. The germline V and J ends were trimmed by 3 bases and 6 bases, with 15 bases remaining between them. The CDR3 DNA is TGTGCCAGCAGTGATCAAGGCGGCAGTAGTCAGCCCCAGCATTTT. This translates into CASSDQGGSSQPQHF.

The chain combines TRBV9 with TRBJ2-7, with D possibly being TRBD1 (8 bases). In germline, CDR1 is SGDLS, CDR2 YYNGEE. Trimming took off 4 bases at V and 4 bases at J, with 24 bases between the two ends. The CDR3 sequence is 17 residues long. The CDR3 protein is CASSKAAGQGGLYEQYF. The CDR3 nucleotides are TGTGCCAGCAGCAAAGCTGCAGGACAGGGAGGGTTATACGAGCAGTACTTC. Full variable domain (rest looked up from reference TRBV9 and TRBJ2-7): DSGVTQTPKHLITATGQRVTLRCSPRSGDLSVYWYQQSLDQGLQFLIQYYNGEERAKGNILERFSAQQFPDLHSELNLSSLELGDSALYFCASSKAAGQGGLYEQYFGPGTRLTVT.

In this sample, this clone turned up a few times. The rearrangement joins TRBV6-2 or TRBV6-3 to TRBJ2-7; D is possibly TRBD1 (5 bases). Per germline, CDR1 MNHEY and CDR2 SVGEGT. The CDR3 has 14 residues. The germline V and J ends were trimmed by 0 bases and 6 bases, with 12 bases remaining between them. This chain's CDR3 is CASSYSFQGSEQYF. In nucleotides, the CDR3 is TGTGCCAGCAGTTACTCGTTCCAGGGCAGCGAGCAGTACTTC.

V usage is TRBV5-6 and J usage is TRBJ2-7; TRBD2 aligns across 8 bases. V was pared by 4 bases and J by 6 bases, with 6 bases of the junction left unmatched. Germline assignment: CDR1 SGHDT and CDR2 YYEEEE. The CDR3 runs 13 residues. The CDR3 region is CASSVGTRPEQYF. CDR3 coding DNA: TGTGCCAGCAGCGTCGGGACTAGGCCCGAGCAGTACTTC.

Here the CDR3 DNA reads TGCGCCAGCAGCTCACAGTCTTCAACTAATGAAAAACTGTTTTTT. This sequence encodes CASSSQSSTNEKLFF. The chain links TRBV5-1 to TRBJ1-4; no reliable D call. V was clipped by 3 bases and J by 0 bases, with 9 bases between them. Germline-derived CDR1 and CDR2 are SGHRS and YFSETQ. The CDR3 runs 15 residues.

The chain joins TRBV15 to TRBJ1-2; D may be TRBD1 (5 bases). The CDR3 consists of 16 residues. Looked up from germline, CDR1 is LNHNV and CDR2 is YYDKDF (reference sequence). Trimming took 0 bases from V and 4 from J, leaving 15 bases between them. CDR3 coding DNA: TGTGCCACCAGCAGAGATAGGGGCTCGCAGGTCTATGGCTACACCTTC. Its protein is CATSRDRGSQVYGYTF.

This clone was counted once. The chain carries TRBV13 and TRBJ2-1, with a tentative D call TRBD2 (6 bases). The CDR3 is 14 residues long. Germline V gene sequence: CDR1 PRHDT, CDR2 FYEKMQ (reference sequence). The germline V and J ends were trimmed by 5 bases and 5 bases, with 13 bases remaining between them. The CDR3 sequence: CASSPGSRHNEQFF. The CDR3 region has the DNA TGTGCCAGCAGCCCCGGGAGCCGACACAATGAGCAGTTCTTC.